Shown below are 21 T cell receptor beta chains from a single sample sequenced in a study of blood T cell repertoires in COVID-19. The method was immunoSEQ multiplex PCR; TCRdb's version includes in-frame clones alone and lacks a portion of them. Of approximately 450,000 clones detected, roughly 87% appear once; the ten largest clones hold around 1.8%. What was sequenced was PBMCs or T cells enriched from blood (not recorded which). Source of these receptors: a woman aged 18-29 years with acute COVID-19.

The chain uses TRBV18 and TRBJ1-5; D call uncertain. Between the trimmed V and J ends, which lost 3 bases and 2 bases, there was a span of 11 bases. Germline V CDR1 and CDR2: KGHSH, LQKENI. There are 15 residues in the CDR3. The CDR3 loop reads CASSPPGKGNQPQHF. The CDR3 DNA follows: TGTGCCAGCTCACCCCCGGGGAAGGGCAATCAGCCCCAGCATTTT.

The table lists this clone with a few counts. The same CDR3 can be traced to other DNA sequences in this sample. The chain recombines TRBV5-1 with TRBJ1-4, with 8 bases matching TRBD1. Per the germline V gene, CDR1 is SGHRS and CDR2 is YFSETQ. Losses at the gene ends were 2 bases for V and 8 bases for J; bases not matched to a gene: 5. The CDR3 length is 14 residues. The CDR3 region is CASSFGQGGEKLFF. DNA of the CDR3: TGCGCCAGCAGCTTCGGACAGGGTGGGGAAAAACTGTTTTTT. The full variable domain, with the rest looked up from reference TRBV5-1 and TRBJ1-4, is KAGVTQTPRYLIKTRGQQVTLSCSPISGHRSVSWYQQTPGQGLQFLFEYFSETQRNKGNFPGRFSGRQFSNSRSEMNVSTLELGDSALYLCASSFGQGGEKLFFGSGTQLSVL.

This clone was seen just once. The gene calls are TRBV15 and TRBJ2-1; TRBD2 matches at 14 bases. Germline CDR1 LNHNV, CDR2 YYDKDF (reference sequence). Trimming took 2 bases from V and 5 from J; bases not matched to a gene: 8. The CDR3 has 18 amino acids. Here the CDR3 reads CATSRQGTSGGLNNEQFF. CDR3 bases: TGTGCCACCAGCAGACAAGGGACTAGCGGGGGCCTAAACAATGAGCAGTTCTTC.

This clone was recorded once. The chain has TRBV9 and TRBJ2-7, with a weak D call TRBD1 (6 bases). V was trimmed by 7 bases and J by 2 bases, leaving 16 bases between them. CDR3 length: 14 residues. CDR1 SGDLS and CDR2 YYNGEE come from the germline V gene. CDR3 loop: CASSATGTPYEQYF. The CDR3 nucleotides are TGTGCCAGCTCAGCGACAGGAACCCCCTACGAGCAGTACTTC.

V is TRBV28 and J is TRBJ2-5; the match to TRBD2 covers 7 bases. The ends lost 6 bases at V and 6 bases at J; junction bases unmatched: 13. Germline CDR1 and CDR2: MDHEN and SYDVKM. The length of the CDR3 is 15 residues. The CDR3 DNA sequence: TGTGCCAGCAGAGGGGCTAGCGGCGTTTTAAAGACCCAGTACTTC. Amino acid sequence: CASRGASGVLKTQYF.

V is TRBV5-6 and J is TRBJ1-6, with no clear D. Germline-derived CDR1 and CDR2 are SGHDT and YYEEEE. The V end lost 2 bases, the J end lost 7 bases, and 10 bases lay between the germline ends. There are 14 residues in the CDR3. The CDR3 nucleotides read TGTGCCAGCAGCTTTGAGGGTGGCAATTCACCCCTCCACTTT. Protein product: CASSFEGGNSPLHF.

The chain joins TRBV10-3 to TRBJ2-1; 15 positions match TRBD2. Germline V lookup: CDR1 ENHRY, CDR2 SYGVKD. J gave up 15 bases and V 6 bases, and 12 bases lay outside the gene matches. The CDR3 totals 15 residues. The CDR3 spells CAISPPGTSGGRVFF. The CDR3 nucleotides are TGTGCCATCAGCCCCCCCGGGACTAGCGGGGGGCGGGTGTTCTTC.

This chain links TRBV27 with TRBJ2-5; perhaps TRBD1 as D (6 bases). V was shortened by 0 bases and J by 1 base, with 12 bases between the two germline ends. Germline V gene lookup returns CDR1 MNHEY and CDR2 SMNVEV (reference sequence). This CDR3 has 16 amino acids. The CDR3 is CASSLSLGTLQETQYF. The CDR3 DNA reads as TGTGCCAGCAGTTTATCCCTCGGGACACTCCAAGAGACCCAGTACTTC.

V usage is TRBV7-3 and J usage is TRBJ2-2, with 8 nucleotides matching TRBD1. The CDR3 spans 13 residues. CDR1 and CDR2 from the germline V gene are SGHTA and FQGTGA. Trimming removed 7 bases from V and 7 bases from J; junction bases left unmatched: 5. The CDR3 sequence: CASNQGAGGELFF. CDR3 sequence (DNA): TGTGCCAGCAACCAGGGGGCCGGCGGGGAGCTGTTTTTT.

V is TRBV29-1 and J is TRBJ2-2, with a weak D call TRBD2 (6 bases). CDR1 and CDR2 from the germline V gene are SQVTM and ANQGSEA. V was pared by 6 bases and J by 6 bases, with 14 bases between. CDR3 length: 13 amino acids. This CDR3 is CSVGDLSAGELFF. The CDR3 DNA is TGCAGCGTGGGGGACTTAAGCGCCGGGGAGCTGTTTTTT.

The chain recombines TRBV19 with TRBJ1-5; no clear D. The CDR3 length is 14 residues. Germline values: CDR1 LNHDA, CDR2 SQIVND (reference sequence). The ends were cut back, 0 bases at V and 4 bases at J, with 7 bases in the middle. CDR3 loop: CASSIEAGNQPQHF. CDR3 bases: TGTGCCAGTAGTATAGAGGCCGGGAATCAGCCCCAGCATTTT.

On this clone itself: The same CDR3 arises from other DNA sequences in this sample as well. The chain recombines TRBV24-1 with TRBJ2-1; D uncertain. CDR3 size: 12 residues. Germline CDR1 KGHDR, CDR2 SFDVKD. Trimming left V 2 bases short and J 6 bases short, with 4 bases between. CDR3 region: CATSDSGNEQFF. Written as DNA, the CDR3 is TGTGCCACCAGTGATTCAGGCAATGAGCAGTTCTTC.

The chain combines TRBV28 with TRBJ2-3, with 7 bases that match TRBD2. CDR1 is MDHEN and CDR2 is SYDVKM in the germline V gene. V shed 10 bases and J 6 bases; nucleotides not matched to a gene: 7. The CDR3 loop spans 12 amino acids. For the CDR3, the DNA is TGTGCCATAGATTCCGGGGGGGATACGCAGTATTTT. Translating it yields CAIDSGGDTQYF.

The rearrangement uses TRBV5-6 and TRBJ1-1; D ambiguous. The germline V gene has CDR1 SGHDT and CDR2 YYEEEE. This CDR3 spans 13 amino acids. Trimming pared 3 bases from V and 2 bases from J, leaving 8 bases between. As DNA, the CDR3 is TGTGCCAGCAGCTGGTCGAGAAACACTGAAGCTTTCTTT. As protein: CASSWSRNTEAFF.

V usage is TRBV3-1 (or the pseudogene TRBV3-2) and J usage is TRBJ1-2; TRBD1 is a possible D gene (5 bases). Trimming cost V 1 base and J 2 bases, with 11 bases left between them. Germline V lookup: CDR1 LGHDT, CDR2 YNNKEL (reference sequence). The CDR3 contains 15 residues. The CDR3 sequence: CASSQAGGSNYGYTF. The CDR3 DNA sequence: TGTGCCAGCAGCCAAGCGGGGGGATCCAACTATGGCTACACCTTC.

V gene TRBV7-9 combines with J gene TRBJ1-1; 10 bases line up with TRBD1. With 5 bases clipped from V and 0 bases from J, the junction kept 3 bases outside the gene matches. CDR3 length equals 15 residues. Germline values: CDR1 SEHNR, CDR2 FQNEAQ (reference sequence). CDR3 loop: CASSTGTGVNTEAFF. The CDR3 region has the DNA TGTGCCAGCAGCACAGGGACAGGGGTGAACACTGAAGCTTTCTTT. Combining the CDR3 with reference TRBV7-9 and TRBJ1-1 gives the whole variable domain DTGVSQNPRHKITKRGQNVTFRCDPISEHNRLYWYRQTLGQGPEFLTYFQNEAQLEKSRLLSDRFSAERPKGSFSTLEIQRTEQGDSAMYLCASSTGTGVNTEAFFGQGTRLTVV.

The rearrangement links TRBV29-1 to TRBJ2-3; 11 nucleotides align to TRBD2. Germline CDR1 and CDR2: SQVTM and ANQGSEA. V shed 6 bases, J shed 0 bases, and the junction held 2 bases outside the gene matches. CDR3 size: 14 residues. CDR3 residues: CSVTSGGSTDTQYF. The CDR3 DNA sequence: TGCAGCGTAACTAGCGGGGGTAGCACAGATACGCAGTATTTT.

The chain is built from TRBV6-5 and TRBJ1-1; D is ambiguous. V lost 6 bases and J lost 5, with 16 bases in between. Germline V gene lookup returns CDR1 MNHEY and CDR2 SVGAGI. CDR3 length equals 14 residues. Here the CDR3 DNA reads TGTGCCAGCAGAACCGGTCTGAGAAGTACTGAAGCTTTCTTT. Its protein is CASRTGLRSTEAFF.

The chain employs TRBV4-2 and TRBJ2-3, with a weak D call TRBD2 (6 bases). Germline values: CDR1 LGHNA, CDR2 YNFKEQ. Trimming shortened V by 3 bases and J by 2 bases, and 12 bases separated the two germline ends. The CDR3 extends over 15 amino acids. The CDR3 DNA follows: TGTGCCAGCAGCCACGGGGGACGCTTCACAGATACGCAGTATTTT. Residues: CASSHGGRFTDTQYF.

This clone has just a few counts. The chain recombines TRBV7-3 with TRBJ1-6; the D gene is possibly TRBD1 (5 bases). The V gene's germline CDR1 is SGHTA and CDR2 FQGTGA. The CDR3 totals 15 residues. V was clipped by 2 bases and J by 6 bases, with 11 bases between them. The DNA of the CDR3 is TGTGCCAGCAGCTTAGGGGCAGGATTTAATTCACCCCTCCACTTT. It encodes CASSLGAGFNSPLHF.

This sequence joins TRBV9 and TRBJ2-3; TRBD2 aligns across 9 bases. Germline CDR1 SGDLS, CDR2 YYNGEE. The V gene end was trimmed by 3 bases and the J gene end by 4 bases; junction bases not matched to a gene: 9. CDR3 length: 16 amino acids. CDR3 loop: CASSASGGQGADTQYF. The CDR3 region has the DNA TGTGCCAGCAGCGCCAGCGGGGGGCAGGGGGCAGATACGCAGTATTTT.